The rows below give T cell receptor beta chains drawn from one sample of a study of blood T cell repertoires in COVID-19. TCRdb's table, derived via immunoSEQ multiplex PCR, lists solely in-frame clones and lacks some. The repertoire has roughly 150,000 clones, roughly 85% of them found once; the top ten carry under 20%. Sequencing was done on a sample of PBMCs or T cells enriched from blood (not recorded which). These TCRs come from a woman aged 70-85 years in a cohort exposed to, infected with or recovered from COVID-19 (not recorded which). CDR3s include the opening cysteine and the closing phenylalanine or tryptophan. Each record gives: J gene, clone size, V gene, D gene, CDR3 DNA, CDR3 protein. A D gene is named only where the DNA matches it firmly. Clone size is stated in some rows and not others, as once, few, many or a class when expanded.

>TRBJ1-1|-|TRBV14|TRBD1
TGTGCCAGCAGCCAATTCGGACAGGGCGGGACTGAAGCTTTCTTT
CASSQFGQGGTEAFF
>TRBJ1-2|-|TRBV28|-
TGTGCCAGCAGTTTTCGGGGGGTTAGCTACACCTTC
CASSFRGVSYTF
>TRBJ2-5|-|TRBV19|-
TGTGCCAGTAGTCTGGGGCTAGTTGAAGAGACCCAGTACTTC
CASSLGLVEETQYF
>TRBJ2-2|-|TRBV19|TRBD2
TGTGCCAGTAACCCTCAGCGGGGCGCCGGGGAGCTGTTTTTT
CASNPQRGAGELFF
>TRBJ2-7|-|TRBV3-1/TRBV3-2|TRBD1
TGTGCCAGCAGCCATTCAGGGACAGGGAACGAGCAGTACTTC
CASSHSGTGNEQYF
>TRBJ1-5|-|TRBV28|TRBD1
TGTGCCAGCAGTTTGAGGACAGGAGGCCATCAGCCCCAGCATTTT
CASSLRTGGHQPQHF
>TRBJ1-3|-|TRBV18|-
TGTGCCAGCTCACCACCGGAGGAAGTTGGAAACACCATATATTTT
CASSPPEEVGNTIYF
>TRBJ1-2|-|TRBV24-1|-
TGTGCCACCAGTGATACTGTTGGCTATGGCTACACCTTC
CATSDTVGYGYTF
>TRBJ2-2|-|TRBV5-1|TRBD1
TGCGCCAGCAGCCCGCGGGACAGGCTGAACACCGGGGAGCTGTTTTTT
CASSPRDRLNTGELFF
>TRBJ1-1|-|TRBV6-1|-
TGTGCCAGCAGTGAAAAACAGGGATGGACTGAAGCTTTCTTT
CASSEKQGWTEAFF
>TRBJ2-2|-|TRBV11-1|-
TGTGCCAGCAGCTTCGCTGAGACCGGGGAGCTGTTTTTT
CASSFAETGELFF
>TRBJ1-2|-|TRBV28|TRBD1
TGTGCCAGCAGTCATCGGACAGGAGATCGGGTAGGCTACACCTTC
CASSHRTGDRVGYTF
>TRBJ2-7|-|TRBV28|-
TGTGCCAGCATTCCTACAGGGAAGTCCTACGAGCAGTACTTC
CASIPTGKSYEQYF
>TRBJ2-2|-|TRBV18|TRBD2
TGTGCCAGCTACCCGACTAGCGGGGACACCGGGGAGCTGTTTTTT
CASYPTSGDTGELFF
>TRBJ1-6|-|TRBV27|-
TGTGCCAGCAGGGACAGTGGGTCACCCCTCCACTTT
CASRDSGSPLHF
>TRBJ2-4|-|TRBV4-3|TRBD1
TGCGCCAGCAGCCACGAGACGGCAGGACAGGGAAACATTCAGTACTTC
CASSHETAGQGNIQYF
>TRBJ2-5|once|TRBV18|-
TGTGCCAGCTCACCTACACTACGGGAAGAGACCCAGTACTTC
CASSPTLREETQYF
>TRBJ2-1|-|TRBV7-3|TRBD2
TGTGCCAGCAGCAGGTTGGAGACTAGCCGTAGAAATGAGCAGTTCTTC
CASSRLETSRRNEQFF
>TRBJ2-7|-|TRBV7-2|TRBD1
TGTGCCAGCAGCCAGGGACAGGGTGGCCGCTACGAGCAGTACTTC
CASSQGQGGRYEQYF
>TRBJ2-3|once|TRBV5-4|TRBD2
TGTGCCAGCAGCTTGGGACTAGCGGGAACGGATACGCAGTATTTT
CASSLGLAGTDTQYF
>TRBJ2-1|once|TRBV30|TRBD2
TGTGCCTGGTGTACAATCTCACTAGCGGGAGGTATGAATGAGCAGTTCTTC
CAWCTISLAGGMNEQFF
>TRBJ2-1|-|TRBV24-1|-
TGTGCCACCAGTGATCGGGCGGGGTTCTCCTACAATGAGCAGTTCTTC
CATSDRAGFSYNEQFF
>TRBJ2-7|-|TRBV9|TRBD1
TGTGCCAGCAGCGTAGGGCTGGGACAGCCCCCTCGGGAGCAGTACTTC
CASSVGLGQPPREQYF
>TRBJ1-1|once|TRBV5-1|-
TGCGCCAGCAGCTTGGGTTACCGGGACACGAGGGGAGCTTTCTTT
CASSLGYRDTRGAFF
>TRBJ1-5|-|TRBV4-1|TRBD1
TGCGCCAGCAGCCTATCCGGGACAGGGGATCAGCCCCAGCATTTT
CASSLSGTGDQPQHF
>TRBJ1-1|-|TRBV5-4|-
TGTGCCAGCAGCCTCTCCGGGGGTCTCACTGAAGCTTTCTTT
CASSLSGGLTEAFF
>TRBJ2-3|few|TRBV28|-
TGTGCCAGCAGTTTGGCCCTAAGGGGGGATACGCAGTATTTT
CASSLALRGDTQYF
>TRBJ2-7|few|TRBV29-1|TRBD1
TGCAGCGTTAGAGGGGACAGGGGGCGAGAGCAGTACTTC
CSVRGDRGREQYF
>TRBJ1-1|-|TRBV2|-
TGTGCCAGCAGGGCCCAGGGGAACACTGAAGCTTTCTTT
CASRAQGNTEAFF
>TRBJ1-6|-|TRBV27|-
TGTGCCAGCAGTTTAAAGCCCCTTGGGAGTTCACCCCTCCACTTT
CASSLKPLGSSPLHF
>TRBJ1-6|-|TRBV12-3/TRBV12-4|TRBD1
TGTGCCAGCAGTTTTACAGGGGGGTCCTTCCACTTT
CASSFTGGSFHF
>TRBJ2-7|-|TRBV9|TRBD2
TGTGCCAGCAGCGTAGGTGTCGGGAGGCTATACGAGCAGTACTTC
CASSVGVGRLYEQYF